These T cell receptor beta chains were read from a single sample in a study of graft-versus-host responses after intestinal transplantation. No cognate antigen is known for these TCRs. The protocol was immunoSEQ multiplex PCR, while the TCRdb copy is restricted to in-frame clones and leaves out a portion. The sample includes 75,000 to 95,000 clones, about 92% of them seen just once. The sequencing here drew on unstimulated CD8+ T cells sorted from spleen or lymph node cells, taken before intestinal transplant. Receptors originate from a human donor who received an intestinal transplant. Both conserved end residues are part of each CDR3. A D gene is named only where the DNA matches it firmly. Clone size, where shown, is once, few, many, or a class for clones that have expanded.

D,J,size,V,DNA,CDR3
TRBD1,TRBJ1-2,NA,TRBV27,TGTGCCAGCAGGCAGACAGGGGACCTCAATGGCTACACCTTC,CASRQTGDLNGYTF
NA,TRBJ2-7,NA,TRBV2,TGTGCCAGCAGTGAATACCAGCCCCTGGGTCGGGACTACGAGCAGTACTTC,CASSEYQPLGRDYEQYF
TRBD2,TRBJ2-1,NA,TRBV18,TGTGCCAGCTCACCAGGCGGGGGGGCTGGTAATGAGCAGTTCTTC,CASSPGGGAGNEQFF
TRBD1,TRBJ1-6,NA,TRBV14,TGTGCCAGCAGCCAACACGGACAGGGGGTCTCACCCCTCCACTTT,CASSQHGQGVSPLHF
NA,TRBJ1-2,NA,TRBV12-1,TGTGCCAGCCCTCCGGGAGGGACTTACTGTGGCTACACCTTC,CASPPGGTYCGYTF
TRBD2,TRBJ2-1,NA,TRBV23-1,TGCGCCAGCAGTCAACCTCTAGCGGGGGTAGACAATGAGCAGTTCTTC,CASSQPLAGVDNEQFF
NA,TRBJ2-1,NA,TRBV12-5,TGTGCTAGTGGTTTGCCCAACAGGGCAGGGGATAATGAGCAGTTCTTC,CASGLPNRAGDNEQFF
NA,TRBJ1-2,NA,TRBV27,TGTGCCAGCAGTTCCCTGGACAGTTATGGCTACACCTTC,CASSSLDSYGYTF
NA,TRBJ2-6,NA,TRBV30,TGTGCCCATGGCGGTTCTGGGGCCAACGTCCTGACTTTC,CAHGGSGANVLTF
NA,TRBJ1-4,NA,TRBV29-1,TGCAGCACTCAACAGGGAGATGAAAAACTGTTTTTT,CSTQQGDEKLFF
NA,TRBJ2-7,NA,TRBV29-1,TGCAGCGTTTCTGAGGAGTTCTCCTACGAGCAGTACTTC,CSVSEEFSYEQYF
NA,TRBJ1-1,NA,TRBV30,TGTGCCTGGATTAACAGGACAAGGAACACTGAAGCTTTCTTT,CAWINRTRNTEAFF
TRBD1,TRBJ1-2,NA,TRBV5-5,TGTGCCAGCAGCTCCCTGACAGGGGACTATGGCTACACCTTC,CASSSLTGDYGYTF
TRBD1,TRBJ2-1,NA,TRBV19,TGTGCCAGTAGTATATCAGGGGGCGGGGATCCCAAGCAGTTCTTC,CASSISGGGDPKQFF
TRBD1,TRBJ2-7,NA,TRBV14,TGTGCCAGCAGCCACTGGGGACAGCCCTCCTACGAGCAGTACTTC,CASSHWGQPSYEQYF
NA,TRBJ2-7,NA,TRBV11-2,TGTGCCAGCAGCCTGCTGGGGGGGCTAGACTACGAGCAGTACTTC,CASSLLGGLDYEQYF
NA,TRBJ2-7,NA,TRBV19,TGTGCCAGTAGCACACTTTCACAGGGCTACGAGCAGTACTTC,CASSTLSQGYEQYF
TRBD1,TRBJ2-1,NA,TRBV10-3,TGTGCCATCAGTGAGGACAGGGGAGGAGGTGAGCAGTTCTTC,CAISEDRGGGEQFF
NA,TRBJ1-1,NA,TRBV29-1,TGCAGCGTTGACCCCGGGGCTGAAGCTTTCTTT,CSVDPGAEAFF
TRBD2,TRBJ2-1,once,TRBV7-2,TGTGCCAGCAGCTTAGTTACGGGGGGCTCCTACAATGAGCAGTTCTTC,CASSLVTGGSYNEQFF
NA,TRBJ1-5,NA,TRBV7-8,TGTGCCAGCGGAGGGGCCGGGGGCAATCAGCCCCAGCATTTT,CASGGAGGNQPQHF
TRBD1,TRBJ2-1,once,TRBV9,TGTGCCAGCAGCGTACGGGACAGGGGAAATGAGCAGTTCTTC,CASSVRDRGNEQFF
NA,TRBJ2-1,NA,TRBV5-4,TGTGCCAGCAGTTTGGCGGAGGCCTACAATGAGCAGTTCTTC,CASSLAEAYNEQFF
TRBD1,TRBJ2-7,NA,TRBV13,TGTGCCAGCAGCACCCGGACAGGGGACTACGAGCAGTACTTC,CASSTRTGDYEQYF
TRBD2,TRBJ2-5,once,TRBV29-1,TGCAGCGTTGAAGATCTTTGGAGCGGGGGGGCCGGGGAGACCCAGTACTTC,CSVEDLWSGGAGETQYF
TRBD1,TRBJ1-2,NA,TRBV7-9,TGTGCCAGCAGCCAGGGGGGGACAGGGATAAACTATGGCTACACCTTC,CASSQGGTGINYGYTF
NA,TRBJ1-1,NA,TRBV21-1,TGTGCCAGCAGCCTAATGCCTTCCACTGAAGCTTTCTTT,CASSLMPSTEAFF
NA,TRBJ1-1,NA,TRBV27,TGTGCCAGCAGGGTCCTACAGGGTTTGGAGACTGAAGCTTTCTTT,CASRVLQGLETEAFF
NA,TRBJ2-1,NA,TRBV7-8,TGTGCCAGCAGCTTACAGTCGGGCAATGAGCAGTTCTTC,CASSLQSGNEQFF
TRBD1,TRBJ2-3,NA,TRBV19,TGTGCCAGTAGTATAGGGACAGGGGCCACAGATACGCAGTATTTT,CASSIGTGATDTQYF
NA,TRBJ2-2,NA,TRBV7-9,TGTGCCAGCTTCCAATTGGAGGGTCCTACCGGGGAGCTGTTTTTT,CASFQLEGPTGELFF
NA,TRBJ1-4,NA,TRBV7-6,TGTGCCAGCAGCTTAGCCTCCTACAGGGTGGGGGAAAAACTGTTTTTT,CASSLASYRVGEKLFF
NA,TRBJ1-3,once,TRBV21-1,TGTGCCAGCAGCAAAGGTTCAGATGGAAACACCATATATTTT,CASSKGSDGNTIYF
TRBD1,TRBJ2-2,once,TRBV4-1,TGCGCCAGCAGCCGGTCCGGACAGGCCGGGGGGGAGCTGTTTTTT,CASSRSGQAGGELFF